This T cell receptor (beta chain) was sequenced during a study of T-cell reconstitution after alpha-beta-depleted transplantation in children (dated by TCRdb to 2015 to 2016). Regarding the research as a whole: T-cell immune reconstitution after TCRalphabeta/CD19-depleted allogeneic hematopoietic cell transplantation in children was quantitatively tracked in the study by means of TCR repertoire profiling. Overall study results and their limits: Hyperexpanded clone frequencies declined over subsequent months; after one year, T-cell counts and TCRbeta diversity were mostly attributed to newly produced T cells. In some patients, the high TCRbeta diversity seen at day 60 was put down to recipient T cells and intrathymic progenitors that had survived conditioning. The apparently early recovery of alphabetaT-cell counts about two months after transplant reportedly depended on only several hundred rapidly expanded clones that came from non-depleted graft cells.

Trimming leaves V shorter by 6 bases and J shorter by 4 bases, with the junction holding 7 bases beyond the gene matches. The CDR3 goes from the cysteine to the phenylalanine over 14 residues. The read is trimmed to its CDR3 DNA, 42 bases read in frame from base 1. The sample's treatment or condition label, decoded: allogeneic hematopoietic cell transplantation with graft depleted of TCRalphabeta T cells and CD19 B cells. TCRalphabeta/CD19-depleted allogeneic hematopoietic cell grafts were given to the transplant recipients, all of whom were children. The method was PCR. The run used an Illumina HiSeq 2500. Molecular barcoding was employed in the preparation of TCR libraries, with unique molecular identifiers being used to normalize TCRbeta repertoire quantification. TCRdb reran the public reads through fastp at Q25 and MiXCR, keeping productive beta chains. Identical CDR3 proteins give one entry, which carries the most common genes and DNA. In all, the sample holds 200,000 to 250,000 distinct CDR3 sequences, and about a tenth of those were seen once. Of the sample, about 28% falls within the top ten clones.

This clonotype was counted many times. No antigen is known for it. Base qualities are missing; no much larger clone stands one base away. The receptor was derived from a child younger than two with acute myeloid leukemia, due to receive a stem cell transplant. The material sequenced was PBMCs, taken before TCRalphabeta/CD19-depleted stem cell transplant. This chain joins TRBV12-3 or TRBV12-4 to TRBJ2-7; 9 middle bases align to TRBD2. The CDR3 in this case is CASSFSGSRYEQYF. The nucleotide sequence reads as follows: TGTGCCAGCAGCTTTAGCGGGAGTAGATACGAGCAGTACTTC.